This T cell receptor beta chain was sequenced for a study of blood T cell repertoires in COVID-19. Study as a whole: From the United States, Italy and Spain came samples of acute and convalescent COVID-19. Sources were T cells, B-cell-depleted T cells, or PBMCs; the material itself was cDNA or gDNA.

Per the study methods: Estimated nucleated cell counts came from reference gene primer amplification. Sequencing was performed with immunoSEQ multiplex PCR; in TCRdb, only in-frame clones are kept and a portion is missing. V and J calls and clone size are those listed in that table; D and trimming were worked out from the DNA. The sample comprises 330,000 or so clones, over 85% of which are singletons, and 3% to 4.5% rests with the top ten. The CDR3 runs to 13 residues. V lost 2 bases to trimming and J lost 15 bases, with 17 bases between them. Germline-derived CDR1 and CDR2 are LGHNA and YNFKEQ. The TCR originated in a woman between 55 and 75 years old with COVID-19, enrolled during active disease. The sequenced sample was peripheral blood. This rearrangement joins TRBV4-2 to TRBJ2-1; D perhaps matches TRBD2 (5 bases). Here the CDR3 reads CASSQTIYGVGFF. The DNA for the CDR3 is TGTGCCAGCAGCCAAACGATCTACGGGGTCGGGTTCTTC.